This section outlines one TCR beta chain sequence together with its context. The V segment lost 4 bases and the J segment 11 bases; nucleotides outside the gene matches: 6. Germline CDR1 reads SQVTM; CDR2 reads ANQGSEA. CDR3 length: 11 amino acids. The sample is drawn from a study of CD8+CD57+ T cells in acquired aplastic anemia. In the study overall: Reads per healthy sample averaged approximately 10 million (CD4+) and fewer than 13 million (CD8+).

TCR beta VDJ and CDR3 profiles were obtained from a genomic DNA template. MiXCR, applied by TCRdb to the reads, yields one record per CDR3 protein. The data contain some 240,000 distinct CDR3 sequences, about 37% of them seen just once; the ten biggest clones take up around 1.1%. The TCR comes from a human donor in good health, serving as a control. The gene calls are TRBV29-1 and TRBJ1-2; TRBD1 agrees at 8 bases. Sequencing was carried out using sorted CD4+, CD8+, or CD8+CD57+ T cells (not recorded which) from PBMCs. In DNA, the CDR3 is TGCAGCGTTGTACGGACAGGGAGGTACACCTTC. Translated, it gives CSVVRTGRYTF.